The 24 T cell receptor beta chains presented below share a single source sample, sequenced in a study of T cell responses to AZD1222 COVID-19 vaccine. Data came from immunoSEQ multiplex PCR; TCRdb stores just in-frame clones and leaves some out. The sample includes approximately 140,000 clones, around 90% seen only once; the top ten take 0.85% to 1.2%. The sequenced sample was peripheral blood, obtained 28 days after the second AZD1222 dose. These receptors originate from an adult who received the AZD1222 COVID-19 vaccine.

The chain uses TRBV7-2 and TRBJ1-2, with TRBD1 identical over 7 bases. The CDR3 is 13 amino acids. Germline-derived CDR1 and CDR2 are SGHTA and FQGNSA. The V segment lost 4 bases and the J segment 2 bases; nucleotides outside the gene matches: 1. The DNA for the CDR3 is TGTGCCAGCAGCTCGGGACAGAACTATGGCTACACCTTC. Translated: CASSSGQNYGYTF.

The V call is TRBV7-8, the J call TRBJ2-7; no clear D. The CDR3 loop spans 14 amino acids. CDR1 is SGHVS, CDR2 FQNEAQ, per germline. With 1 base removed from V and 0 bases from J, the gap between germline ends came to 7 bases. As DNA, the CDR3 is TGTGCCAGCAGCTTAGGTGGACCCTCCTACGAGCAGTACTTC. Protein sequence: CASSLGGPSYEQYF.

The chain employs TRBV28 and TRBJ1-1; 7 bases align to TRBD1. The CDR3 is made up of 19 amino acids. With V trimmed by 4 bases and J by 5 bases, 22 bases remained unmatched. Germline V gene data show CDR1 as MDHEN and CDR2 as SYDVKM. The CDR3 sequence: CASSSVWVNEGAKGTEAFF. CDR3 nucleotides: TGTGCCAGCAGTTCCGTTTGGGTAAACGAGGGGGCTAAAGGGACTGAAGCTTTCTTT.

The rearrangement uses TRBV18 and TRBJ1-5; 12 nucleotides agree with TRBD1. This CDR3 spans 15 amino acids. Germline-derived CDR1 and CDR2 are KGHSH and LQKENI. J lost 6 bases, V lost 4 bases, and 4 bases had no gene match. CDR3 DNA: TGTGCCAGCTCACAGGGACAGGGGGCGATTCAGCCCCAGCATTTT. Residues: CASSQGQGAIQPQHF. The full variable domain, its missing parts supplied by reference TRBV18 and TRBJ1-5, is NAGVMQNPRHLVRRRGQEARLRCSPMKGHSHVYWYRQLPEEGLKFMVYLQKENIIDESGMPKERFSAEFPKEGPSILRIQQVVRGDSAAYFCASSQGQGAIQPQHFGDGTRLSIL.

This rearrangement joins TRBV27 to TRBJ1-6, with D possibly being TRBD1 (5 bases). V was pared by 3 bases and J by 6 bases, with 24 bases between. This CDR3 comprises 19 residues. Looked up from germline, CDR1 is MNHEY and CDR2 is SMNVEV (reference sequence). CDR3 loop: CASSFSSGVWNRGNSPLHF. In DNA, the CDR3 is TGTGCCAGCAGTTTCTCCTCGGGGGTATGGAACCGGGGTAATTCACCCCTCCACTTT.

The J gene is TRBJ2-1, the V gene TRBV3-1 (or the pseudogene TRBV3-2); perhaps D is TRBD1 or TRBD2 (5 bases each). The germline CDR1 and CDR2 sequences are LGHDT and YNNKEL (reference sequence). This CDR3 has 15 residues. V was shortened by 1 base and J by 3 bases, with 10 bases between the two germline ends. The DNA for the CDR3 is TGTGCCAGCAGCCAAGGAAGCGGACACTACAATGAGCAGTTCTTC. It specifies CASSQGSGHYNEQFF.

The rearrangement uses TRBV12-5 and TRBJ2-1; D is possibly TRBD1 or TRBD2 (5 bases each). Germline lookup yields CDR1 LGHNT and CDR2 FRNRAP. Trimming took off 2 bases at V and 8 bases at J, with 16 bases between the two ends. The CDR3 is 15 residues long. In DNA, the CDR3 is TGTGCTAGTGGTTTGATCGACGGGGCGGTAGATGAGCAGTTCTTC. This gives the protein CASGLIDGAVDEQFF.

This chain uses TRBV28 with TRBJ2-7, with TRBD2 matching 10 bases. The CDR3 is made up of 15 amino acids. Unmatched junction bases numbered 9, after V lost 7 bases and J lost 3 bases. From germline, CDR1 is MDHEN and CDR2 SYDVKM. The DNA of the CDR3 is TGTGCCAGCACCCTAGGAGTAGCGGGAGGCTACGAGCAGTACTTC. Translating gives CASTLGVAGGYEQYF.

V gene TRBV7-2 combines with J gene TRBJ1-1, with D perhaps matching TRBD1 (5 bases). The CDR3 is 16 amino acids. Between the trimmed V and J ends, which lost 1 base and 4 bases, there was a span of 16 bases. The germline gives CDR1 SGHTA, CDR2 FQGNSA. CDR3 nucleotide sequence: TGTGCCAGCAGCTTAGATTGGGGGAACTCGCTCACTGAAGCTTTCTTT. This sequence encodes CASSLDWGNSLTEAFF.

CDR3 sequence (DNA): TGTGCCAGTAGTGAGACAGGGGGCAATCAGCCCCAGCATTTT. Its translation is CASSETGGNQPQHF. The gene calls are TRBV19 and TRBJ1-5; 8 bases are shared with TRBD1. From germline, CDR1 is LNHDA and CDR2 SQIVND (reference sequence). J lost 2 bases, V lost 5 bases, and 2 bases had no gene match. This CDR3 spans 14 amino acids.

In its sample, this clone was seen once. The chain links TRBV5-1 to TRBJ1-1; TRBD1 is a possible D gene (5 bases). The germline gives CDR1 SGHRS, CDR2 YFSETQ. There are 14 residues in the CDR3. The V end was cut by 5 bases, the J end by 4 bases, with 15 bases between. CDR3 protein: CASRGTRAVTEAFF. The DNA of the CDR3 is TGCGCCAGCAGGGGAACCAGGGCGGTCACTGAAGCTTTCTTT.

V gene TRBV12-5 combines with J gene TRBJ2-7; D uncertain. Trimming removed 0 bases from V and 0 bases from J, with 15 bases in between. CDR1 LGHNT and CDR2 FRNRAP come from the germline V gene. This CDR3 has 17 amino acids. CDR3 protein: CASGLVLETVSSYEQYF. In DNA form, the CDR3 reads TGTGCTAGTGGTTTGGTACTGGAAACAGTAAGCTCCTACGAGCAGTACTTC.

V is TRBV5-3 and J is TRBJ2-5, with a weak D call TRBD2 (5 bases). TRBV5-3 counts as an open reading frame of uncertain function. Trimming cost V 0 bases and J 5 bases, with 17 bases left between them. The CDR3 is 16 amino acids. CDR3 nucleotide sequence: TGTGCCAGAAGCTTGGAGGGAACTAAACCGGGGGAGACCCAGTACTTC. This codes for CARSLEGTKPGETQYF.

This CDR3 reads CAIRGDRGEDTQYF. The CDR3, as DNA: TGTGCCATCAGAGGGGACAGGGGTGAAGATACGCAGTATTTT. The chain carries TRBV10-3 and TRBJ2-3; 10 nucleotides align to TRBD1. The V segment lost 6 bases and the J segment 5 bases; nucleotides outside the gene matches: 5. This CDR3 has 14 residues. Germline values: CDR1 ENHRY, CDR2 SYGVKD.

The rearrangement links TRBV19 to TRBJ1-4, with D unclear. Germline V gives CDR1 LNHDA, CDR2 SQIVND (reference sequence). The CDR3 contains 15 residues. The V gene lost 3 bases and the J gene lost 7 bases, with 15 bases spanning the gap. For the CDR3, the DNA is TGTGCCAGTAGTATCGTTAACAGTTTAAGTGAAAAACTGTTTTTT. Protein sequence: CASSIVNSLSEKLFF. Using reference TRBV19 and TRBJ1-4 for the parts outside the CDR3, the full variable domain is DGGITQSPKYLFRKEGQNVTLSCEQNLNHDAMYWYRQDPGQGLRLIYYSQIVNDFQKGDIAEGYSVSREKKESFPLTVTSAQKNPTAFYLCASSIVNSLSEKLFFGSGTQLSVL.

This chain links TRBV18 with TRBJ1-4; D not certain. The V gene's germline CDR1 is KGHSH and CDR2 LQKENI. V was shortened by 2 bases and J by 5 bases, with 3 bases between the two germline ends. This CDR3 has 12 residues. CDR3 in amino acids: CASSPGNEKLFF. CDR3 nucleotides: TGTGCCAGCTCACCAGGGAATGAAAAACTGTTTTTT. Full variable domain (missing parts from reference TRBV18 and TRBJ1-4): NAGVMQNPRHLVRRRGQEARLRCSPMKGHSHVYWYRQLPEEGLKFMVYLQKENIIDESGMPKERFSAEFPKEGPSILRIQQVVRGDSAAYFCASSPGNEKLFFGSGTQLSVL.

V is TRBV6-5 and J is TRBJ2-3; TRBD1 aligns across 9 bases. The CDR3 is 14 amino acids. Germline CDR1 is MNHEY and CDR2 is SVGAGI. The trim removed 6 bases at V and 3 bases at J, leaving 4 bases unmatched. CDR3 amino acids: CASRGTGKTDTQYF. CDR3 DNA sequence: TGTGCCAGCAGGGGGACAGGGAAAACAGATACGCAGTATTTT.

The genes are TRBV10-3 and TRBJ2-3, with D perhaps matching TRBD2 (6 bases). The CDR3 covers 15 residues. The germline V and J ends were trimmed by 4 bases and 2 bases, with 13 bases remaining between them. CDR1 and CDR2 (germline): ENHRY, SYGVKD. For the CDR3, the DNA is TGTGCCATCAGTGTTGGCGGGGACTCCACAGATACGCAGTATTTT. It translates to CAISVGGDSTDTQYF.

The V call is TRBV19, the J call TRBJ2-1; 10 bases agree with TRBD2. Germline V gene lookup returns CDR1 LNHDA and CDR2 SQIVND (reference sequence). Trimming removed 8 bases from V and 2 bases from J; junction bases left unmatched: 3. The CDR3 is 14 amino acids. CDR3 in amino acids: CASLAGGPYNEQFF. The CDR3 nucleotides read TGTGCCAGTTTAGCGGGGGGCCCCTACAATGAGCAGTTCTTC. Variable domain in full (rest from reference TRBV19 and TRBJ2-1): DGGITQSPKYLFRKEGQNVTLSCEQNLNHDAMYWYRQDPGQGLRLIYYSQIVNDFQKGDIAEGYSVSREKKESFPLTVTSAQKNPTAFYLCASLAGGPYNEQFFGPGTRLTVL.

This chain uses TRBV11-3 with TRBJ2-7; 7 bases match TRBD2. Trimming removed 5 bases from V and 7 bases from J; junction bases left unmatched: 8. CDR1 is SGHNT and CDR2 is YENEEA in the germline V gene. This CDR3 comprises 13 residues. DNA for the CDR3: TGTGCCAGCAGCCGGGAGGCAGAGGGTGAGCAGTACTTC. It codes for CASSREAEGEQYF. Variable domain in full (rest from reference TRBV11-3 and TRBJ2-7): EAGVVQSPRYKIIEKKQPVAFWCNPISGHNTLYWYLQNLGQGPELLIRYENEEAVDDSQLPKDRFSAERLKGVDSTLKIQPAELGDSAVYLCASSREAEGEQYFGPGTRLTVT.

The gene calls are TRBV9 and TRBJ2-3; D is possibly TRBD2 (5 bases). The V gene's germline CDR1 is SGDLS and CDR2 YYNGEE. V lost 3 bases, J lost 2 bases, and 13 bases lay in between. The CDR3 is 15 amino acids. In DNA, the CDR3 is TGTGCCAGCAGCGCCCTCTGGACTGTCACAGATACGCAGTATTTT. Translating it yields CASSALWTVTDTQYF.

Here the CDR3 DNA reads TGCAGTGCCCGGGACGGCTCTGGGGCCAACGTCCTGACTTTC. This sequence encodes CSARDGSGANVLTF. The V and J genes are TRBV29-1 and TRBJ2-6; D possibly matches TRBD1 or TRBD2 (5 bases each). The CDR3 extends over 14 amino acids. CDR1 is SQVTM, CDR2 ANQGSEA, per germline.

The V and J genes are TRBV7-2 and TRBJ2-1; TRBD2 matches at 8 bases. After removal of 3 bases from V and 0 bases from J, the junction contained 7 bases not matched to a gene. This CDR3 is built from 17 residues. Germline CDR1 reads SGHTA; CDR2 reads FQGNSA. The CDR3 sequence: CASSFVAGQSSYNEQFF. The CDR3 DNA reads TGTGCCAGCAGCTTTGTAGCGGGACAATCCTCCTACAATGAGCAGTTCTTC.

This CDR3 reads CASSVGRGLSSTQYF. The CDR3 DNA sequence: TGTGCCAGCAGCGTAGGGCGGGGGCTTTCGTCGACGCAGTATTTT. The chain has TRBV9 and TRBJ2-3; maybe TRBD2 (7 bases). The V end lost 0 bases, the J end lost 9 bases, and 17 bases lay between the germline ends. The CDR3 totals 15 residues. Germline-derived CDR1 and CDR2 are SGDLS and YYNGEE. The full variable domain, in which reference TRBV9 and TRBJ2-3 provide the parts outside the CDR3, is DSGVTQTPKHLITATGQRVTLRCSPRSGDLSVYWYQQSLDQGLQFLIQYYNGEERAKGNILERFSAQQFPDLHSELNLSSLELGDSALYFCASSVGRGLSSTQYFGPGTRLTVL.